A selection of T cell receptor beta chains follows, all from one sample in a study of T cells in Graves' hyperthyroidism and ophthalmopathy. TCRdb itself ran the multiplex PCR reads through MiXCR, one entry per CDR3 protein. The table shows about half a million distinct CDR3 sequences, with roughly 21% occurring only once. The sample was blood. These receptor sequences come from a man aged 35 to 55 with Graves' ophthalmopathy. CDR3s include the opening cysteine and the closing phenylalanine or tryptophan. D genes are given only for firm matches. Clone size is shown for a subset of rows, as once, few, many or a class of expanded clone.

j_gene: TRBJ1-2
abundance: .
d_gene: .
v_gene: TRBV29-1
CDR3nt: TGCAGCGCTACTCAGGGAGATGGCTACACCTTC
CDR3aa: CSATQGDGYTF

j_gene: TRBJ1-6
abundance: few
d_gene: .
v_gene: TRBV2
CDR3nt: TGTGCCAGCAGTGAGAGGGTCAGCTCCTATAATTCACCCCTCCACTTT
CDR3aa: CASSERVSSYNSPLHF

j_gene: TRBJ2-3
abundance: many
d_gene: .
v_gene: TRBV7-2
CDR3nt: TGTGCCAGCAGCCCTGGTGGCCCTCGGGCAGATACGCAGTATTTT
CDR3aa: CASSPGGPRADTQYF

j_gene: TRBJ2-2
abundance: many
d_gene: TRBD2
v_gene: TRBV12-3/TRBV12-4
CDR3nt: TGTGCCAGCAGGGAAGAAGCGGGAGGGGAGACCGGGGAGCTGTTTTTT
CDR3aa: CASREEAGGETGELFF

j_gene: TRBJ2-3
abundance: few
d_gene: .
v_gene: TRBV19
CDR3nt: TGTGCCAGTAGTAAGGCGGCCAGCACAGATACGCAGTATTTT
CDR3aa: CASSKAASTDTQYF

j_gene: TRBJ1-6
abundance: many
d_gene: TRBD1
v_gene: TRBV7-2
CDR3nt: TGTGCCAGCAGCTCCCGAGGGGGCTCTAATTCACCCCTCCACTTT
CDR3aa: CASSSRGGSNSPLHF

j_gene: TRBJ1-2
abundance: few
d_gene: .
v_gene: TRBV5-1
CDR3nt: TGCGCCAGCAGCTTTTACACGAACTATAGCTACACCTTC
CDR3aa: CASSFYTNYSYTF

j_gene: TRBJ1-4
abundance: .
d_gene: .
v_gene: TRBV11-2
CDR3nt: TGTGCCAGCAGCCAGGCCTACCGCGGTGTAGCGGCTAATGAAAAACTGTTTTTT
CDR3aa: CASSQAYRGVAANEKLFF

j_gene: TRBJ1-3
abundance: .
d_gene: TRBD1
v_gene: TRBV5-1
CDR3nt: TGCGCCAGCAGCCCGGACAGGTCTGGAAACACCATATATTTT
CDR3aa: CASSPDRSGNTIYF

j_gene: TRBJ1-1
abundance: many
d_gene: TRBD1
v_gene: TRBV5-1
CDR3nt: TGCGCCAGCAGCTTAACCGGGACAGCCTGGAACACTGAAGCTTTCTTT
CDR3aa: CASSLTGTAWNTEAFF

j_gene: TRBJ2-7
abundance: many
d_gene: TRBD2
v_gene: TRBV6-6
CDR3nt: TGTGCCAGCAGTTACCCCCGGGCGGGAGGTCCGCTCTACGAGCAGTACTTC
CDR3aa: CASSYPRAGGPLYEQYF

j_gene: TRBJ2-2
abundance: few
d_gene: TRBD2
v_gene: TRBV19
CDR3nt: TGTGCCAGTAGTATCTTGCTCACCGGGAGGGCCGTAACCGGGGAGCTGTTTTTT
CDR3aa: CASSILLTGRAVTGELFF

j_gene: TRBJ2-1
abundance: many
d_gene: TRBD1
v_gene: TRBV11-2
CDR3nt: TGCTGGCTGTGGAGGATAAGAGGCGCCGGGACAGGGAAAGGAGGTGTCTCCTACAATGAGCAGTTCTTC
CDR3aa: CWLWRIRGAGTGKGGVSYNEQFF

j_gene: TRBJ2-3
abundance: .
d_gene: .
v_gene: TRBV3-1
CDR3nt: TGTGCCAGCAGCCTGACGGAAGGGTTGAACACAGATACGCAGTATTTT
CDR3aa: CASSLTEGLNTDTQYF

j_gene: TRBJ2-3
abundance: many
d_gene: TRBD2
v_gene: TRBV18
CDR3nt: TGTGCCAGCAGCCCGGGACTAGCGGGGAGCACAGATACGCAGTATTTT
CDR3aa: CASSPGLAGSTDTQYF

j_gene: TRBJ2-7
abundance: few
d_gene: TRBD1
v_gene: TRBV18
CDR3nt: TGTGCCAGCTCCCCAGGGGGTTCCGAGCAGTACTTC
CDR3aa: CASSPGGSEQYF

j_gene: TRBJ2-1
abundance: .
d_gene: TRBD2
v_gene: TRBV7-9
CDR3nt: TGTGCCAGCAGCCCGACTAGCGGGAGACTCCATGAGCAGTTCTTC
CDR3aa: CASSPTSGRLHEQFF

j_gene: TRBJ2-1
abundance: few
d_gene: TRBD2
v_gene: TRBV6-4
CDR3nt: TGTGCCAGCAGTGACACGCCTAGCGGAGAGCAGTTCTTC
CDR3aa: CASSDTPSGEQFF

j_gene: TRBJ2-1
abundance: .
d_gene: TRBD1
v_gene: TRBV19
CDR3nt: TGTGCCAGTAGTATAGTACGGGACAGGGGGTACAATGAGCAGTTCTTC
CDR3aa: CASSIVRDRGYNEQFF

j_gene: TRBJ2-5
abundance: .
d_gene: .
v_gene: TRBV6-5
CDR3nt: TGTGCCAGCAGTTACTCTACATCTAGCGACCGCCGAGAGACCCAGTACTTC
CDR3aa: CASSYSTSSDRRETQYF

j_gene: TRBJ2-7
abundance: few
d_gene: .
v_gene: TRBV2
CDR3nt: TGTGCCAGCACCGAAGACCGTATGAGCTCCTACGAGCAGTACTTC
CDR3aa: CASTEDRMSSYEQYF

j_gene: TRBJ1-1
abundance: many
d_gene: .
v_gene: TRBV3-1
CDR3nt: TGTGCCAGCAGCCAAGACAGCGACACTGAAGCTTTCTTT
CDR3aa: CASSQDSDTEAFF

j_gene: TRBJ2-1
abundance: many
d_gene: .
v_gene: TRBV11-2
CDR3nt: TGTGCCAGCACTAGCATCACCTGGGCGGGTTACAATGAGCAGTTCTTC
CDR3aa: CASTSITWAGYNEQFF

j_gene: TRBJ2-1
abundance: once
d_gene: TRBD2
v_gene: TRBV14
CDR3nt: TGTGCCAGCAGCCTCGGACTAGCGGGGGTCCATGAGCAGTTCTTC
CDR3aa: CASSLGLAGVHEQFF

j_gene: TRBJ1-1
abundance: many
d_gene: .
v_gene: TRBV7-8
CDR3nt: TGTGCCAGCAGCTTAAGGCTAAGGGGCGGCCTATCTGAAGCTTTCTTT
CDR3aa: CASSLRLRGGLSEAFF

j_gene: TRBJ2-5
abundance: few
d_gene: .
v_gene: TRBV6-9
CDR3nt: TGTGCCAGCAGTTATCCGGGCCCCTCAACCCAGTACTTC
CDR3aa: CASSYPGPSTQYF

j_gene: TRBJ2-5
abundance: few
d_gene: .
v_gene: TRBV20-1
CDR3nt: TGCAGCCCACTGGATCAAGAGACCCAGTACTTC
CDR3aa: CSPLDQETQYF

j_gene: TRBJ2-3
abundance: .
d_gene: .
v_gene: TRBV6-2/TRBV6-3
CDR3nt: TGTGCCAGCAGGAGTAGGTTGAGCACAGATACGCAGTATTTT
CDR3aa: CASRSRLSTDTQYF

j_gene: TRBJ1-2
abundance: many
d_gene: .
v_gene: TRBV27
CDR3nt: TGTGCCAGCAGTCCACCGGGACGAAACTATGGCTACACCTTC
CDR3aa: CASSPPGRNYGYTF

j_gene: TRBJ2-7
abundance: few
d_gene: .
v_gene: TRBV18
CDR3nt: TGTGCCAGCTCACCACCAACAGGGTTCGGCTCCTACGAGCAGTACTTC
CDR3aa: CASSPPTGFGSYEQYF

j_gene: TRBJ2-7
abundance: few
d_gene: .
v_gene: TRBV27
CDR3nt: TGTGCCAGCAGTGGGCAGACGGGACTCCCGGGACTGGTGATTTCGAAGCAGTACTTC
CDR3aa: CASSGQTGLPGLVISKQYF

j_gene: TRBJ1-6
abundance: few
d_gene: TRBD1
v_gene: TRBV12-3/TRBV12-4
CDR3nt: TGTGCCAGCAGTTCGGGGACAGGGGGCCATAATTCACCCCTCCACTTT
CDR3aa: CASSSGTGGHNSPLHF

j_gene: TRBJ2-2
abundance: few
d_gene: .
v_gene: TRBV18
CDR3nt: TGTGCCAGCTCACCAGGGAAAGGTTTCACCGGGGAGCTGTTTTTT
CDR3aa: CASSPGKGFTGELFF

j_gene: TRBJ2-7
abundance: .
d_gene: TRBD1
v_gene: TRBV11-2
CDR3nt: TGTGCCAGCAGCCGGGGACAGAGCTCCTACGAGCAGTACTTC
CDR3aa: CASSRGQSSYEQYF

j_gene: TRBJ2-1
abundance: .
d_gene: TRBD2
v_gene: TRBV6-5
CDR3nt: TGTGCCAACCGTTCTAGCGGGAGTAGTGAGCAGTTCTTC
CDR3aa: CANRSSGSSEQFF

j_gene: TRBJ2-7
abundance: many
d_gene: .
v_gene: TRBV18
CDR3nt: TGTGCCAGCTCCCCAAGGGGAGACGACGAGCAGTACTTC
CDR3aa: CASSPRGDDEQYF

j_gene: TRBJ2-7
abundance: few
d_gene: TRBD2
v_gene: TRBV5-6
CDR3nt: TGTGCCAGCAGCCCTGGTGCGGGAGTTCTCTACGAGCAGTACTTC
CDR3aa: CASSPGAGVLYEQYF

j_gene: TRBJ2-1
abundance: many
d_gene: .
v_gene: TRBV30
CDR3nt: TGTGCCTGCGCTCTGAGCTCCTACAATGAGCAGTTCTTC
CDR3aa: CACALSSYNEQFF

j_gene: TRBJ2-1
abundance: many
d_gene: TRBD2
v_gene: TRBV9
CDR3nt: TGTGCCAGCAGCGTAGATGGTGGTAGCGGGTTGAGCTCCTACAATGAGCAGTTCTTC
CDR3aa: CASSVDGGSGLSSYNEQFF

j_gene: TRBJ2-3
abundance: many
d_gene: TRBD1
v_gene: TRBV12-3/TRBV12-4
CDR3nt: TGTGCCAGCCGGGACAGGGTGAAGGATACGCAGTATTTT
CDR3aa: CASRDRVKDTQYF

j_gene: TRBJ2-7
abundance: few
d_gene: .
v_gene: TRBV11-1
CDR3nt: TGTGCCAGCAGCTCGGGACGGGGCTCCTACGAGCAGTACTTC
CDR3aa: CASSSGRGSYEQYF

j_gene: TRBJ1-1
abundance: many
d_gene: .
v_gene: TRBV6-5
CDR3nt: TGTGCCAGCAGTTACTCGAGGGGGACTGAAGCTTTCTTT
CDR3aa: CASSYSRGTEAFF

j_gene: TRBJ2-3
abundance: few
d_gene: .
v_gene: TRBV19
CDR3nt: TGTGCCAGTAAGGGAGGGACAGCGGGAATCGGCCCCACAGATACGCAGTATTTT
CDR3aa: CASKGGTAGIGPTDTQYF

j_gene: TRBJ2-2
abundance: .
d_gene: TRBD1
v_gene: TRBV4-1
CDR3nt: TGCGCCAGCAGCCCATTGACAGGGGGTAGGACCGGGGAGCTGTTTTTT
CDR3aa: CASSPLTGGRTGELFF

j_gene: TRBJ2-1
abundance: .
d_gene: TRBD2
v_gene: TRBV14
CDR3nt: TGTGCCAGCAGCCAAGGACTAGCGGTCCCCTACAATGAGCAGTTCTTC
CDR3aa: CASSQGLAVPYNEQFF

j_gene: TRBJ1-2
abundance: .
d_gene: .
v_gene: TRBV18
CDR3nt: TGTGCCAGCTCACCGAACGGGCCGGGGGGCTACACCTTC
CDR3aa: CASSPNGPGGYTF

j_gene: TRBJ2-1
abundance: few
d_gene: TRBD2
v_gene: TRBV20-1
CDR3nt: TGCAGTGCTCCTACCCTAGCGGGGGGGTACAATGAGCAGTTCTTC
CDR3aa: CSAPTLAGGYNEQFF

j_gene: TRBJ2-2
abundance: .
d_gene: .
v_gene: TRBV18
CDR3nt: TGTGCCAGCTCACGGGCCCTCGCGAGGACCGGGGAGCTGTTTTTT
CDR3aa: CASSRALARTGELFF

j_gene: TRBJ2-1
abundance: many
d_gene: .
v_gene: TRBV5-5
CDR3nt: TGTGCCAGCAGCCGAGGGACTCCGTCCAGGAATGAGCAGTTCTTC
CDR3aa: CASSRGTPSRNEQFF

j_gene: TRBJ2-1
abundance: many
d_gene: TRBD1
v_gene: TRBV18
CDR3nt: TGTGCCAGCTCACCACACAACAGGGGCAATGAGCAGTTCTTC
CDR3aa: CASSPHNRGNEQFF

j_gene: TRBJ2-5
abundance: .
d_gene: .
v_gene: TRBV5-1
CDR3nt: TGCGCCAGCAGCGCGGACACTCAAGAGACCCAGTACTTC
CDR3aa: CASSADTQETQYF

j_gene: TRBJ1-1
abundance: .
d_gene: .
v_gene: TRBV5-1
CDR3nt: TGCGCCAGCAGCTTGAGAGGTGATCAAGGGAACACTGAAGCTTTCTTT
CDR3aa: CASSLRGDQGNTEAFF

j_gene: TRBJ2-1
abundance: .
d_gene: .
v_gene: TRBV4-1
CDR3nt: TGCGCCAGCAGCGGCCGACCAAGCTCCTACAATGAGCAGTTCTTC
CDR3aa: CASSGRPSSYNEQFF

j_gene: TRBJ2-7
abundance: many
d_gene: .
v_gene: TRBV28
CDR3nt: TGTGCCAGCGACTCCCCCCAGGGGCGTGCGTACGAGCAGTACTTC
CDR3aa: CASDSPQGRAYEQYF